This T cell receptor beta chain was sequenced for a study of identical twins. TCRdb redid the calling of the 5' RACE reads with MiXCR, one entry per CDR3 protein. The sample records around 960,000 distinct CDR3 sequences, about 12% being singletons. V was cut by 3 bases and J by 4 bases, with 12 bases left in between. The length of the CDR3 is 14 residues. The V gene's germline CDR1 is SGHDN and CDR2 FVKESK. The sample was also linked to a second study, of yellow fever vaccine responses in identical twins.

The sample was PBMCs. This sequence joins TRBV14 and TRBJ1-1; D possibly corresponds to TRBD1 (5 bases). This receptor was taken from a woman aged 18-35 years in good health. For the CDR3, the DNA is TGTGCCAGCAGCCATACTGGGGGGACCACTGAAGCTTTCTTT. This codes for CASSHTGGTTEAFF. The variable domain in full, completed from reference TRBV14 and TRBJ1-1, reads EAGVTQFPSHSVIEKGQTVTLRCDPISGHDNLYWYRRVMGKEIKFLLHFVKESKQDESGMPNNRFLAERTGGTYSTLKVQPAELEDSGVYFCASSHTGGTTEAFFGQGTRLTVV.